This T cell receptor beta chain was identified in a study of Graves' ophthalmopathy and Graves' hyperthyroidism. Study results and limitations: Among expanded thyroid clonotypes above 0.001 frequency, most also occurred in blood.

CDR1 is MNHEY, CDR2 SVGEGT, per germline. The CDR3 contains 16 residues. Note on this clonotype: Its specificity is unknown.

Using RNA transcripts, the TCR beta CDR3 regions were amplified. The authors performed first-round RT-PCR with HTBI primers and then a second-round multiplex PCR. TCRdb reprocessed the multiplex PCR reads via MiXCR and lists one record per CDR3 protein. The table lists 340,000 or so distinct CDR3 sequences, roughly a sixth of them singletons. The J gene is TRBJ2-5, the V gene TRBV6-2 or TRBV6-3, with D maybe TRBD2 (6 bases). The J call is uncertain, as TRBJ2-7 better fits the DNA end. The clonotype was recovered from an adult man with Graves' ophthalmopathy. The sequenced sample consisted of peripheral blood. CDR3 sequence (DNA): TGTGCCAGCAGTTACTCGAGTAGCGGACAAACCTACGAGCAGTACTTC. This sequence encodes CASSYSSSGQTYEQYF.